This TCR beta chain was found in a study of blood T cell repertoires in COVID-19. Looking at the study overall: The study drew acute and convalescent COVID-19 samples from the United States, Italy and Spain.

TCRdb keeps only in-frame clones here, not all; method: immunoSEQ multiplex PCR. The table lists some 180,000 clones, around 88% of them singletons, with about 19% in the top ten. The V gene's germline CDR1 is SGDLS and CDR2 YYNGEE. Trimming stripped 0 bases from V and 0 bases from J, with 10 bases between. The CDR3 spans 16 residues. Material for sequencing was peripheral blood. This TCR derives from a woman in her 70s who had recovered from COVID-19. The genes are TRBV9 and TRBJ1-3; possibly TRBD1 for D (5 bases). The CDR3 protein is CASSVVAGPSGNTIYF. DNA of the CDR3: TGTGCCAGCAGCGTAGTGGCAGGGCCCTCTGGAAACACCATATATTTT.